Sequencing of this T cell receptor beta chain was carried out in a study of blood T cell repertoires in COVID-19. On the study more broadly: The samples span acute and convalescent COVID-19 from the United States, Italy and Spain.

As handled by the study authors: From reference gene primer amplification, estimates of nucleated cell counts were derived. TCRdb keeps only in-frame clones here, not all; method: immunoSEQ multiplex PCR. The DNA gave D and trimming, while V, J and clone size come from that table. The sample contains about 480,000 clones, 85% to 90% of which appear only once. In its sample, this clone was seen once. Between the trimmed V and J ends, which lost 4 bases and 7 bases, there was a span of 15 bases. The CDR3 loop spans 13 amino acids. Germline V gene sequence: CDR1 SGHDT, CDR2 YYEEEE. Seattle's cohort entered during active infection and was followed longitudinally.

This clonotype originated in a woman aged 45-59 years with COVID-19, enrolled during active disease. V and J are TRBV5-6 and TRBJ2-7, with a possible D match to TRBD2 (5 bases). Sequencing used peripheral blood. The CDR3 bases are TGTGCCAGCAGCGAAGACGATCCGGGGGAGCAGTACTTC. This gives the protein CASSEDDPGEQYF.